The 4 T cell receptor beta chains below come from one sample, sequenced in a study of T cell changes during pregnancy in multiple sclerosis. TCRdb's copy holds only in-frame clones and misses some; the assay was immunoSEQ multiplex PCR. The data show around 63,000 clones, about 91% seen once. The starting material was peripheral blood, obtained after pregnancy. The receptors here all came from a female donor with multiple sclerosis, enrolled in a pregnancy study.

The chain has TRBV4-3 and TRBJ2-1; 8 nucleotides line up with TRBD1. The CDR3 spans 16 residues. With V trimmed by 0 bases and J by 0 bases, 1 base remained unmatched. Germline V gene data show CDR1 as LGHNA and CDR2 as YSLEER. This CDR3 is CASSQDTGGSYNEQFF. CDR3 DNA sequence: TGCGCCAGCAGCCAAGATACAGGGGGCTCCTACAATGAGCAGTTCTTC.

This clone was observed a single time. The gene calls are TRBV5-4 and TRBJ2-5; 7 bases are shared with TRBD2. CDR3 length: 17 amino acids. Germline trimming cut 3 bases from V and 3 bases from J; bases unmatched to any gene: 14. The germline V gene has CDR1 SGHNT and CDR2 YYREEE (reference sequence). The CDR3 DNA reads TGTGCCAGCAGCTGGGGCCGCGTTGGGGGAGGGGAAGAGACCCAGTACTTC. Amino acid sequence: CASSWGRVGGGEETQYF.

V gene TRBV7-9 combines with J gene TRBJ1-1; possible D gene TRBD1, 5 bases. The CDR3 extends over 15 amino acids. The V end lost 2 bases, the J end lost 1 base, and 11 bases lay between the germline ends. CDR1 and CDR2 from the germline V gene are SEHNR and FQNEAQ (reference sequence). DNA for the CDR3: TGTGCCAGCAGCTTAAGGGTCCAGGGGAACACTGAAGCTTTCTTT. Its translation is CASSLRVQGNTEAFF.

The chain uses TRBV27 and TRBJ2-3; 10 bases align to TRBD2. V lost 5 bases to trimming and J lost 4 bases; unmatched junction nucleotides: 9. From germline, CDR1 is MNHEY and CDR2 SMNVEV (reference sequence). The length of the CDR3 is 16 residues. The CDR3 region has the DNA TGTGCCAGCAGTCCCTTTAGCGGGAGGAAGGCAGATACGCAGTATTTT. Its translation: CASSPFSGRKADTQYF.